One and the same sample provided the 20 T cell receptor beta chains below, sequenced in a study of T cells in Graves' hyperthyroidism and ophthalmopathy. Researchers amplified the TCR beta CDR3 regions from RNA transcripts. Using the HTBI primer set, a first-round RT-PCR was run on the TCR CDR3. Using its own MiXCR run on the multiplex PCR reads, TCRdb lists one record per CDR3 protein. The sample has around 420,000 distinct CDR3 sequences, 15% to 17% seen once. The sample was blood. These receptor sequences come from a woman between 18 and 30 years old with Graves' hyperthyroidism.

In this sample, this clonotype turned up many times. This chain joins TRBV18 and TRBJ2-7, with TRBD1 matching over 9 bases. V lost 3 bases to trimming and J lost 4 bases; unmatched junction nucleotides: 7. From germline, CDR1 is KGHSH and CDR2 LQKENI. The CDR3 extends over 15 amino acids. The CDR3 nucleotides read TGTGCCAGCTCACCCGACAGGGGGATAATTTACGAGCAGTACTTC. This codes for CASSPDRGIIYEQYF. The variable domain in full, with the rest retrieved from reference TRBV18 and TRBJ2-7, is NAGVMQNPRHLVRRRGQEARLRCSPMKGHSHVYWYRQLPEEGLKFMVYLQKENIIDESGMPKERFSAEFPKEGPSILRIQQVVRGDSAAYFCASSPDRGIIYEQYFGPGTRLTVT.

This clonotype came up many times. The V gene is TRBV7-3, the J gene TRBJ2-1; D is possibly TRBD1 (6 bases). Germline V lookup: CDR1 SGHTA, CDR2 FQGTGA. Trimming cost V 5 bases and J 6 bases, with 14 bases left between them. The CDR3 totals 14 residues. CDR3 nucleotides: TGTGCCAGCAGCCCCCGGACAGTACTCAATGAGCAGTTCTTC. Translation gives CASSPRTVLNEQFF.

This clonotype was observed at least ten times. The V and J genes are TRBV7-9 and TRBJ1-2; unclear D gene. In germline, CDR1 is SEHNR, CDR2 FQNEAQ (reference sequence). This CDR3 has 14 amino acids. CDR3 in DNA: TGTGCAAGTCACAACTCTCTGGCCCACTATGGCTACACCTTC. Its protein is CASHNSLAHYGYTF.

V gene TRBV5-1 combines with J gene TRBJ1-6; unclear D gene. The CDR3 extends over 15 amino acids. Trimming pared 4 bases from V and 4 bases from J, leaving 12 bases between. Per the germline V gene, CDR1 is SGHRS and CDR2 is YFSETQ. CDR3 DNA: TGCGCCAGCAGCAAGAGGGCAGGTTATAATTCACCCCTCCACTTT. Its protein is CASSKRAGYNSPLHF.

This clonotype was counted many times. The V and J genes are TRBV6-1 and TRBJ2-5, with 10 bases lining up with TRBD2. The CDR3 covers 14 residues. V lost 8 bases and J lost 2; bases outside the gene matches: 5. From germline, CDR1 is MNHNS and CDR2 SASEGT. The CDR3 is CASAERGGQETQYF. In DNA form, the CDR3 reads TGTGCCAGCGCCGAGCGGGGGGGACAAGAGACCCAGTACTTC.

This clonotype has only a few counts. The V gene is TRBV12-3 or TRBV12-4, the J gene TRBJ1-4, with 7 bases that match TRBD1. The length of the CDR3 is 13 residues. The V and J ends lost 6 bases and 11 bases, in that order; junction bases with no gene match: 9. CDR3 protein: CASRSSPGGKLFF. CDR3 DNA sequence: TGTGCCAGCAGGTCATCCCCAGGGGGGAAACTGTTTTTT.

This clonotype was counted ten times or more. The V call is TRBV11-2, the J call TRBJ2-7; 10 positions agree with TRBD1. Germline V lookup: CDR1 SGHAT, CDR2 FQNNGV. CDR3 size: 15 residues. V was clipped by 5 bases and J by 4 bases; unmatched bases: 8. The CDR3: CASSGPGQGKYEQYF. The CDR3 DNA is TGTGCCAGCAGCGGCCCGGGACAGGGGAAATACGAGCAGTACTTC.

This clonotype was seen many times. The chain has TRBV19 and TRBJ2-2; 9 bases line up with TRBD2. This CDR3 has 19 amino acids. After removal of 3 bases from V and 0 bases from J, the junction contained 11 bases not matched to a gene. Per germline, CDR1 LNHDA and CDR2 SQIVND (reference sequence). The CDR3 DNA sequence: TGTGCCAGTAGTATCGTATCAGCGGGGGGCCAACCGAACACCGGGGAGCTGTTTTTT. Encoded protein: CASSIVSAGGQPNTGELFF.

There are many counts of this clonotype. The rearrangement joins TRBV12-3 or TRBV12-4 to TRBJ2-3, with 7 bases fitting TRBD1. V was pared by 6 bases and J by 8 bases, with 8 bases of the junction left unmatched. The CDR3 is 13 amino acids. The CDR3 DNA is TGTGCCAGCAGGCGGACAGGACCCGGTACGCAGTATTTT. Translation gives CASRRTGPGTQYF.

The chain couples TRBV5-1 to TRBJ2-2; D ambiguous. V lost 2 bases, J lost 1 base, and 6 bases lay in between. The CDR3 consists of 14 residues. In germline, CDR1 is SGHRS, CDR2 YFSETQ. The CDR3 sequence is CASSFTQNTGELFF. CDR3 sequence (DNA): TGCGCCAGCAGCTTTACACAGAACACCGGGGAGCTGTTTTTT. The entire variable domain, with the rest obtained from reference TRBV5-1 and TRBJ2-2, is as follows: KAGVTQTPRYLIKTRGQQVTLSCSPISGHRSVSWYQQTPGQGLQFLFEYFSETQRNKGNFPGRFSGRQFSNSRSEMNVSTLELGDSALYLCASSFTQNTGELFFGEGSRLTVL.

The CDR3: CASSSLQGANGELFF. In DNA, the CDR3 is TGTGCCAGCAGCTCGCTTCAGGGGGCGAACGGGGAGCTGTTTTTT. This sequence joins TRBV7-3 and TRBJ2-2; 8 bases line up with TRBD1. The CDR3 covers 15 residues. Germline CDR1 reads SGHTA; CDR2 reads FQGTGA. V lost 4 bases to trimming and J lost 7 bases; unmatched junction nucleotides: 8.

This clonotype was detected only a few times. This chain uses TRBV6-2 or TRBV6-3 with TRBJ1-5, with a tentative D call TRBD1 (5 bases). This CDR3 is built from 15 residues. Trimming took 2 bases from V and 9 from J, leaving 17 bases between them. Germline lookup yields CDR1 MNHEY and CDR2 SVGEGT. The CDR3 loop reads CASSYRRGKVGPQHF. The CDR3 DNA reads TGTGCCAGCAGTTACAGAAGGGGTAAGGTTGGGCCCCAGCATTTT.

This clonotype was detected only a few times. V gene TRBV6-1 combines with J gene TRBJ1-3; D unresolved. Looked up from germline, CDR1 is MNHNS and CDR2 is SASEGT. V lost 3 bases to trimming and J lost 0 bases, with 6 bases between them. CDR3 length: 14 residues. In DNA form, the CDR3 reads TGTGCCAGCAGTGACAGGTTCTCTGGAAACACCATATATTTT. Translating gives CASSDRFSGNTIYF.

This clonotype was recorded many times. V is TRBV6-1 and J is TRBJ2-5; a possible D gene is TRBD2 (6 bases). CDR3 length equals 14 residues. Trimming cost V 0 bases and J 6 bases, with 11 bases left between them. Germline values: CDR1 MNHNS, CDR2 SASEGT. DNA of the CDR3: TGTGCCAGCAGTGAAGCCACTAGCTTAAAGACCCAGTACTTC. Its protein is CASSEATSLKTQYF.

The V gene is TRBV3-1, the J gene TRBJ2-3; 9 positions match TRBD2. The CDR3 contains 19 residues. Germline V gene data show CDR1 as LGHDT and CDR2 as YNNKEL (reference sequence). Trimming cost V 4 bases and J 0 bases; bases outside gene matches: 14. CDR3 loop: CASSPRAGAGGPSTDTQYF. The CDR3 DNA reads TGTGCCAGCAGCCCCAGAGCGGGGGCGGGGGGGCCAAGCACAGATACGCAGTATTTT.

This clonotype was observed many times. The CDR3 sequence is CASGLVHRGGLGVKDEQFF. The CDR3 coding sequence is TGTGCTAGTGGTTTGGTACACCGGGGGGGCCTTGGGGTAAAAGATGAGCAGTTCTTC. The chain links TRBV12-5 to TRBJ2-1; 8 positions match TRBD2. The germline CDR1 and CDR2 sequences are LGHNT and FRNRAP. V lost 0 bases and J lost 8; bases outside the gene matches: 18. The CDR3 sequence is 19 residues long.

The V and J genes are TRBV12-3 or TRBV12-4 and TRBJ2-3; TRBD1 matches 11 bases. The CDR3 contains 14 residues. V gave up 3 bases and J gave up 8 bases; unmatched junction bases: 4. CDR3 residues: CASSFGDRGITQYF. DNA for the CDR3: TGTGCCAGCAGTTTTGGGGACAGGGGGATTACGCAGTATTTT.

The sample holds many counts of this clonotype. The rearrangement uses TRBV5-4 and TRBJ2-3; D gene ambiguous. Germline V gene sequence: CDR1 SGHNT, CDR2 YYREEE (reference sequence). With 0 bases removed from V and 3 bases from J, the gap between germline ends came to 11 bases. The CDR3 totals 15 residues. The CDR3 loop reads CASSLDYPTTDTQYF. CDR3 sequence (DNA): TGTGCCAGCAGCTTGGACTACCCTACAACAGATACGCAGTATTTT. Supplemented by reference TRBV5-4 and TRBJ2-3, the full variable domain reads ETGVTQSPTHLIKTRGQQVTLRCSSQSGHNTVSWYQQALGQGPQFIFQYYREEENGRGNFPPRFSGLQFPNYSSELNVNALELDDSALYLCASSLDYPTTDTQYFGPGTRLTVL.

There are many counts of this clonotype. V is TRBV18 and J is TRBJ2-1, with D maybe TRBD2 (6 bases). Looked up from germline, CDR1 is KGHSH and CDR2 is LQKENI. The V gene lost 2 bases and the J gene lost 0 bases, with 8 bases spanning the gap. This CDR3 contains 15 residues. CDR3 sequence: CASSPGGSSYNEQFF. CDR3 bases: TGTGCCAGCTCACCAGGGGGGAGCTCCTACAATGAGCAGTTCTTC.

This clonotype was counted many times. This chain links TRBV10-3 with TRBJ2-5; TRBD2 agrees at 10 bases. Germline V CDR1 and CDR2: ENHRY, SYGVKD. The length of the CDR3 is 15 residues. V was clipped by 0 bases and J by 5 bases; unmatched bases: 3. CDR3: CAISESEREGETQYF. Written as DNA, the CDR3 is TGTGCCATCAGTGAGTCCGAGCGGGAGGGCGAGACCCAGTACTTC.